This T cell receptor (beta chain) was sequenced in a study of blood T cell repertoires in COVID-19. Turning to the study itself: Samples of COVID-19 (acute and convalescent) were obtained from the United States, Italy and Spain. From T cells, B-cell-depleted T cells, or PBMCs came the material, which was cDNA or gDNA.

Some clones are missing from TCRdb's copy, which holds only in-frame ones; the method was immunoSEQ multiplex PCR. The repertoire includes 350,000 to 450,000 clones, 89% of them detected once, and under 2% sits in the top ten. The Seattle patients, enrolled during active infection, were followed longitudinally. This TCR was recovered from a woman in her 40s with COVID-19, enrolled during active disease. The sample was peripheral blood.

The CDR3 is CATSDDRGNGYTF. In nucleotides, the CDR3 is TGTGCCACCAGTGATGACAGGGGTAATGGCTACACCTTC. The chain recombines TRBV24-1 with TRBJ1-2; 8 nucleotides align to TRBD1. There are 13 residues in the CDR3. From germline, CDR1 is KGHDR and CDR2 SFDVKD. J was trimmed by 6 bases and V by 3 bases; bases with no gene match: 2.